The 17 T cell receptor beta chains below come from one sample, sequenced in a study of cytomegalovirus exposure and HLA in healthy donors. PCR primers comprised 60 Vbeta and 13 Jbeta primers. Sequenced by immunoSEQ multiplex PCR; TCRdb stores in-frame clones only, minus some. The sample features under 60,000 clones, with more than 9% in its top ten. Sequenced material: PBMCs. The receptors derive from a woman aged 25 to 39 in good health and CMV-seropositive.

This rearrangement joins TRBV10-2 to TRBJ2-2; 12 bases line up with TRBD2. The CDR3 sequence is 18 residues long. With V trimmed by 0 bases and J by 7 bases, 9 bases remained unmatched. From germline, CDR1 is WSHSY and CDR2 SAAADI. CDR3 protein: CASSESTRLAGVNGELFF. Written as DNA, the CDR3 is TGCGCCAGCAGTGAGTCCACACGACTAGCGGGAGTGAACGGGGAGCTGTTTTTT.

This chain connects TRBV5-1 to TRBJ2-7, with TRBD2 matching over 15 bases. Germline lookup yields CDR1 SGHRS and CDR2 YFSETQ. With V trimmed by 4 bases and J by 3 bases, 11 bases remained unmatched. The CDR3 consists of 18 residues. CDR3: CASSLTGLAGGGHYEQYF. The CDR3 DNA follows: TGCGCCAGCAGCCTCACCGGACTAGCGGGGGGGGGCCACTACGAGCAGTACTTC.

This chain links TRBV29-1 with TRBJ2-3, with a tentative D call TRBD2 (6 bases). Trimming took off 4 bases at V and 5 bases at J, with 13 bases between the two ends. The CDR3 extends over 13 amino acids. Germline V gene data show CDR1 as SQVTM and CDR2 as ANQGSEA. The CDR3: CSVAGRNVDTQYF. DNA of the CDR3: TGCAGCGTTGCGGGGAGGAATGTAGATACGCAGTATTTT.

The chain combines TRBV5-4 with TRBJ2-3; D is uncertain. The V and J ends lost 2 bases and 2 bases respectively, with 9 bases between them. The CDR3 extends over 14 amino acids. The germline gives CDR1 SGHNT, CDR2 YYREEE (reference sequence). Written as DNA, the CDR3 is TGTGCCAGCAGCTTTCGAAGCCCCACAGATACGCAGTATTTT. It translates to CASSFRSPTDTQYF. Using reference TRBV5-4 and TRBJ2-3 for the parts outside the CDR3, the full variable domain is ETGVTQSPTHLIKTRGQQVTLRCSSQSGHNTVSWYQQALGQGPQFIFQYYREEENGRGNFPPRFSGLQFPNYSSELNVNALELDDSALYLCASSFRSPTDTQYFGPGTRLTVL.

The J gene is TRBJ2-7, the V gene TRBV11-2; D gene ambiguous. V shed 5 bases and J shed 2 bases, with 13 bases lying between them. This CDR3 contains 14 residues. From germline, CDR1 is SGHAT and CDR2 FQNNGV. The CDR3 DNA follows: TGTGCCAGCAGCCCCACCCGGTCCGCCTACGAGCAGTACTTC. Amino acids: CASSPTRSAYEQYF.

This chain joins TRBV9 and TRBJ2-1; 12 bases map to TRBD1. J gave up 9 bases and V 4 bases, and 5 bases lay outside the gene matches. CDR3 length: 14 amino acids. The V gene's germline CDR1 is SGDLS and CDR2 YYNGEE. CDR3 sequence: CASSPGTGGTEQFF. The CDR3 nucleotides read TGTGCCAGCAGCCCTGGGACAGGGGGCACTGAGCAGTTCTTC.

The chain recombines TRBV7-9 with TRBJ2-7, with 7 positions matching TRBD2. Looked up from germline, CDR1 is SEHNR and CDR2 is FQNEAQ (reference sequence). V lost 1 base and J lost 5; bases outside the gene matches: 5. This CDR3 is 14 amino acids long. CDR3 residues: CASSLGLASNEQYF. In nucleotides, the CDR3 is TGTGCCAGCAGCTTAGGACTAGCTTCCAACGAGCAGTACTTC. Supplemented by reference TRBV7-9 and TRBJ2-7, the full variable domain reads DTGVSQNPRHKITKRGQNVTFRCDPISEHNRLYWYRQTLGQGPEFLTYFQNEAQLEKSRLLSDRFSAERPKGSFSTLEIQRTEQGDSAMYLCASSLGLASNEQYFGPGTRLTVT.

The V and J genes are TRBV28 and TRBJ1-6; D is possibly TRBD1 (6 bases). V lost 5 bases and J 0 bases, leaving 14 bases between the germline ends. Per germline, CDR1 MDHEN and CDR2 SYDVKM. The CDR3 runs to 17 residues. CDR3 loop: CASSTMGTTSYNSPLHF. DNA of the CDR3: TGTGCCAGCAGTACCATGGGGACAACCTCCTATAATTCACCCCTCCACTTT.

This chain uses TRBV27 with TRBJ2-3; D call uncertain. CDR3 length: 12 amino acids. The germline CDR1 and CDR2 sequences are MNHEY and SMNVEV (reference sequence). Between the trimmed V and J ends, which lost 2 bases and 7 bases, there was a span of 7 bases. CDR3 bases: TGTGCCAGCAGTTTAAACAGAAATACGCAGTATTTT. Translating gives CASSLNRNTQYF.

The J gene is TRBJ2-7, the V gene TRBV5-4; TRBD1 agrees at 8 bases. The CDR3 contains 14 residues. The germline V gene has CDR1 SGHNT and CDR2 YYREEE (reference sequence). The V and J ends lost 3 bases and 1 base, in that order; junction bases with no gene match: 3. The CDR3 loop is CASSSGGGSYEQYF. Written as DNA, the CDR3 is TGTGCCAGCAGCTCAGGGGGCGGATCCTACGAGCAGTACTTC.

V is TRBV7-2 and J is TRBJ2-7; 7 nucleotides line up with TRBD2. V shed 5 bases, J shed 2 bases, and the junction held 15 bases outside the gene matches. CDR3 length equals 17 residues. Germline lookup yields CDR1 SGHTA and CDR2 FQGNSA. CDR3 residues: CASSTLSRRGTTYEQYF. Here the CDR3 DNA reads TGTGCCAGCAGCACCCTCTCGAGACGGGGGACTACCTACGAGCAGTACTTC.

The rearrangement uses TRBV18 and TRBJ2-2; the match to TRBD2 covers 11 bases. CDR3 length: 18 residues. Unmatched junction bases numbered 11, after V lost 4 bases and J lost 4 bases. Per germline, CDR1 KGHSH and CDR2 LQKENI. The CDR3, as DNA: TGTGCCAGCTCACTAACACTCACTAGCGGGAGTGTCACCGGGGAGCTGTTTTTT. Translated, it gives CASSLTLTSGSVTGELFF.

The CDR3 is CASSFGYGGNIQYF. DNA of the CDR3: TGTGCCAGCAGCTTCGGGTACGGCGGAAACATTCAGTACTTC. The V gene is TRBV11-2, the J gene TRBJ2-4; no reliable D call. This CDR3 is built from 14 residues. V gave up 3 bases and J gave up 6 bases, with 12 bases separating them. Germline V gene sequence: CDR1 SGHAT, CDR2 FQNNGV.

The rearrangement uses TRBV10-3 and TRBJ2-2; 8 nucleotides match TRBD1. V was pared by 4 bases and J by 5 bases, with 9 bases of the junction left unmatched. Germline loops: CDR1 ENHRY, CDR2 SYGVKD. CDR3 size: 16 residues. Here the CDR3 reads CAISGTGFPSTGELFF. The CDR3 DNA sequence: TGTGCCATCAGTGGGACAGGGTTTCCCTCTACCGGGGAGCTGTTTTTT.

The rearrangement joins TRBV10-3 to TRBJ2-5; TRBD2 matches at 12 bases. Germline CDR1 and CDR2: ENHRY and SYGVKD. The CDR3 covers 14 residues. With 7 bases clipped from V and 4 bases from J, the junction kept 4 bases outside the gene matches. CDR3 amino acids: CAITSGGAGETQYF. CDR3 bases: TGTGCCATCACTAGCGGGGGGGCCGGAGAGACCCAGTACTTC.

The chain uses TRBV2 and TRBJ1-1; D uncertain. CDR3 length: 11 residues. The germline V gene has CDR1 SNHLY and CDR2 FYNNEI. The V gene lost 4 bases and the J gene lost 3 bases, with 3 bases spanning the gap. This CDR3 is CASSGDTEAFF. For the CDR3, the DNA is TGTGCCAGCAGTGGAGACACTGAAGCTTTCTTT.

The V gene is TRBV29-1, the J gene TRBJ2-5; 7 bases are shared with TRBD1. The end of the DNA aligns better with TRBJ2-7, so the J call may be wrong. Per the germline V gene, CDR1 is SQVTM and CDR2 is ANQGSEA. This CDR3 contains 12 residues. The CDR3 DNA reads TGCAGCGTTGGACAGGGAACCTACGAGCAGTACTTC. Encoded protein: CSVGQGTYEQYF.